This T cell receptor (beta chain) was recovered during a study of blood T cell repertoires in COVID-19. Study overall: The analysed material was cDNA or gDNA that came from T cells, B-cell-depleted T cells, or PBMCs.

Authors' processing steps: Amplified reference gene primers provided the basis for estimating nucleated cell counts. The repertoire was sequenced with immunoSEQ multiplex PCR; TCRdb's copy has only in-frame clones and lacks some. D and trimming come from the DNA, and the V and J calls and clone size come from that table. The sample consists of approximately 150,000 clones, around nine tenths of them appearing once. The germline V gene has CDR1 KGHSH and CDR2 LQKENI. V lost 5 bases and J 4 bases, leaving 6 bases between the germline ends. CDR3 length: 11 amino acids. The rearrangement joins TRBV18 to TRBJ2-7; tentative D call: TRBD1 (5 bases). This TCR was recovered from a woman between 45 and 60 years old with active or convalescent COVID-19. Material for sequencing was peripheral blood. This CDR3 reads CASSGQYEQYF. DNA for the CDR3: TGTGCCAGCTCAGGACAATACGAGCAGTACTTC.